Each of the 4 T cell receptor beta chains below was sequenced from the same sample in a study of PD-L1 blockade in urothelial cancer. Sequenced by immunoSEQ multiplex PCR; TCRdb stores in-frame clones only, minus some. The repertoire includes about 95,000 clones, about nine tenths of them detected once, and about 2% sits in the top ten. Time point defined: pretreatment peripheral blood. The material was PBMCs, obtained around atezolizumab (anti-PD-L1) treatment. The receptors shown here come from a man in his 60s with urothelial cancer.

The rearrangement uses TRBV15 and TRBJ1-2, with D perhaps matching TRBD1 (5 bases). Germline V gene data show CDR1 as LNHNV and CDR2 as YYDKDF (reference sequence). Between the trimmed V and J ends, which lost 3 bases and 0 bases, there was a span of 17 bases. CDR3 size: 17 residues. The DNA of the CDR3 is TGTGCCACCAGCAGCTCTAAGGGGTCCCCCCCTAACTATGGCTACACCTTC. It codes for CATSSSKGSPPNYGYTF. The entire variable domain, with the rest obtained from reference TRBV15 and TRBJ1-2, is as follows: DAMVIQNPRYQVTQFGKPVTLSCSQTLNHNVMYWYQQKSSQAPKLLFHYYDKDFNNEADTPDNFQSRRPNTSFCFLDIRSPGLGDTAMYLCATSSSKGSPPNYGYTFGSGTRLTVV.

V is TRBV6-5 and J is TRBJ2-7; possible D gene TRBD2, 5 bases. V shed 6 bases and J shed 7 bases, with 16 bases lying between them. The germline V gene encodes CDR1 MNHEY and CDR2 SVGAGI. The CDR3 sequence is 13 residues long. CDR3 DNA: TGTGCCAGCAGCCAGCCTACCGGAGGAGAGCAGTACTTC. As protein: CASSQPTGGEQYF.

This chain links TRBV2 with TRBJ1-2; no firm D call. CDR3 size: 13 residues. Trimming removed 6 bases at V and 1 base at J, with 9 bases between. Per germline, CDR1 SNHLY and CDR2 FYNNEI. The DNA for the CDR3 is TGTGCCAGCAGGGAGACGGATAACTATGGCTACACCTTC. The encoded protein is CASRETDNYGYTF. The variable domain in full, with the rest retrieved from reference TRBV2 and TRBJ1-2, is EPEVTQTPSHQVTQMGQEVILRCVPISNHLYFYWYRQILGQKVEFLVSFYNNEISEKSEIFDDQFSVERPDGSNFTLKIRSTKLEDSAMYFCASRETDNYGYTFGSGTRLTVV.

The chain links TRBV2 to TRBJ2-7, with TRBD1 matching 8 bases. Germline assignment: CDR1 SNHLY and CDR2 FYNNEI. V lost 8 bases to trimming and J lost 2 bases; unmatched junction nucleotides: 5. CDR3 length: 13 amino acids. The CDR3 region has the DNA TGTGCCAGCCGGAGGACAGGGACCTACGAGCAGTACTTC. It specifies CASRRTGTYEQYF.